This TCR beta chain was identified in a study of PD-L1 blockade in urothelial cancer. Study background: Blood was evaluated 3 weeks (second dose) and 6 weeks after therapy began. T cells numbered a median of around 140,000 in the blood samples.

Regarding the study as a whole: Lower than median blood TCR clonality before treatment predicted better survival.

Sequenced by immunoSEQ multiplex PCR; TCRdb stores in-frame clones only, minus some. The sample carries some 79,000 clones, 82% recorded once. CDR3 length: 15 amino acids. CDR1 is SGHRS, CDR2 YFSETQ, per germline. Trimming took 4 bases from V and 6 from J; bases not matched to a gene: 12. As regards this clone: Its antigen is currently unknown.

Patients each gave 1 to 8 samples, pretreatment and on-treatment. The sequence was obtained from a man aged 65 to 85 with urothelial cancer. The sequenced sample was PBMCs, obtained around atezolizumab (anti-PD-L1) treatment. V is TRBV5-1 and J is TRBJ1-1; the match to TRBD1 covers 7 bases. CDR3 protein: CASSPRPGGSAEAFF. The CDR3 nucleotides are TGCGCCAGCAGCCCCCGCCCAGGGGGTTCGGCTGAAGCTTTCTTT.